This TCR beta chain was documented in a study of T cell clonotyping in hematopoietic cell transplantation. Samples: about 28 days before transplant, then days 30, 100 and 180 after. V shed 7 bases and J 4 bases; nucleotides not matched to a gene: 10. This CDR3 comprises 15 residues. Germline V gene lookup returns CDR1 ENHRY and CDR2 SYGVKD. General study results and limits: Cells were unsorted, so CD4 and CD8 contributions were not separated. Graft donor and pretransplant recipient Inverse Simpson Index values predicted broader posttransplant TCR diversity. Pathologically expanded recipient clonotypes increased progressively from day 30 to day 180 as diversity fell.

A remark on this clone: Its target is unknown.

The protocol was immunoSEQ multiplex PCR, while the TCRdb copy is restricted to in-frame clones and leaves out a portion. The table records roughly 30,000 clones, about 94% of them present only once. Sequenced material: PBMCs, taken 100 days after allogeneic stem cell transplant. This clonotype originated in a female patient aged 50-60 years who had an allogeneic stem cell transplant from a related donor, so the T cells may come from the graft donor. Some clones in this sample may be carry-over from other donors' samples. This chain uses TRBV10-3 with TRBJ1-2; TRBD1 aligns across 9 bases. This CDR3 is CAITPDRGNAYGYTF. The DNA for the CDR3 is TGTGCCATCACCCCGGACAGGGGCAACGCCTATGGCTACACCTTC.